This T cell receptor (beta chain) was identified in a study of identical twins. In regard to this clonotype: Its target is unknown.

General study findings and limits: For monozygotic twins, models underestimated out-of-frame TCR alpha sharing. An excess of low generation probability was shown by twin-shared out-of-frame alpha sequences. Fewer insertions characterized abundant cord blood beta clonotypes, whereas memory repertoires showed none.

Each CDR3 protein gets one entry after TCRdb re-called the 5' RACE reads with MiXCR. The table shows roughly 690,000 distinct CDR3 sequences, with roughly 6% occurring only once. CDR1 is MGHRA, CDR2 YSYEKL, per germline. The V and J ends lost 5 bases and 0 bases respectively, with 13 bases between them. CDR3 length equals 16 residues. Sequencing was carried out using naive T cells sorted from blood. This rearrangement joins TRBV4-1 to TRBJ1-4; the D gene is possibly TRBD1 (6 bases). The source is a man aged 18 to 29 in good health. The CDR3 spells CASSLQGDATNEKLFF. The CDR3 nucleotides are TGCGCCAGCAGCTTACAGGGAGATGCAACTAATGAAAAACTGTTTTTT.